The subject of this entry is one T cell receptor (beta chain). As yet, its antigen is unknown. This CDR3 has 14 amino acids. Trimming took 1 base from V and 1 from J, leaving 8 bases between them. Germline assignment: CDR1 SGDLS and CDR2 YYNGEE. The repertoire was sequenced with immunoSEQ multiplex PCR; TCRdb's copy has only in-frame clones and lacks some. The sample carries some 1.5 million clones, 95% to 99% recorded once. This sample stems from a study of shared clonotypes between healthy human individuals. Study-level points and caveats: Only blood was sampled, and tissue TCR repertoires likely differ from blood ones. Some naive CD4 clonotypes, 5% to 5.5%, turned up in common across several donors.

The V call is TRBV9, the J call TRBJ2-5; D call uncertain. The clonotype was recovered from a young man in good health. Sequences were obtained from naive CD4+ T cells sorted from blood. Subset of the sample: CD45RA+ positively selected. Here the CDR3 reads CASSVSDRQETQYF. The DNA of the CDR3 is TGTGCCAGCAGCGTATCCGACCGCCAAGAGACCCAGTACTTC.